These 17 T cell receptor beta chains came from one sample sequenced in a study of blood T cell repertoires in COVID-19. The table came from immunoSEQ multiplex PCR; TCRdb's copy has only in-frame clones and leaves some out. Of approximately 150,000 clones listed, around four fifths are singletons. Sequencing input: PBMCs or T cells enriched from blood (not recorded which). These receptors were obtained from a woman in her fifties or sixties who had recovered from COVID-19.

Here the CDR3 DNA reads TGTGCCAGCAGTTTGGCAGGGGGCCAGCCCCAGCATTTT. This gives the protein CASSLAGGQPQHF. V usage is TRBV28 and J usage is TRBJ1-5; 8 bases are shared with TRBD1. The CDR3 sequence is 13 residues long. In germline, CDR1 is MDHEN, CDR2 SYDVKM. Trimming removed 3 bases from V and 7 bases from J; junction bases left unmatched: 2.

J is TRBJ2-1 and V is TRBV15; 10 nucleotides match TRBD2. The ends lost 3 bases at V and 4 bases at J; junction bases unmatched: 12. This CDR3 spans 18 amino acids. Germline-derived CDR1 and CDR2 are LNHNV and YYDKDF (reference sequence). The CDR3 bases are TGTGCCACCAGCAGGAATTGGTTGGGACTAGCGCTTTACAATGAGCAGTTCTTC. Its protein product is CATSRNWLGLALYNEQFF.

The chain couples TRBV29-1 to TRBJ2-1, with 14 nucleotides matching TRBD2. CDR3 size: 15 residues. Germline trimming cut 5 bases from V and 5 bases from J; bases unmatched to any gene: 5. Germline V gives CDR1 SQVTM, CDR2 ANQGSEA. The CDR3 nucleotides are TGCAGCGTTCCCGGGACTAGCGGGAGCCACAATGAGCAGTTCTTC. Amino acid sequence: CSVPGTSGSHNEQFF.

DNA of the CDR3: TGTGCCAGCAGCCAATTGGGAACGGGAGGCTACACCTTC. Its translation is CASSQLGTGGYTF. This chain links TRBV3-1 (or the pseudogene TRBV3-2) with TRBJ1-2, with D hard to call. Germline V CDR1 and CDR2: LGHDT, YNNKEL (reference sequence). Trimming cost V 2 bases and J 8 bases, with 12 bases left between them. The CDR3 extends over 13 amino acids.

The rearrangement links TRBV19 to TRBJ1-5, with 7 positions matching TRBD1. Germline V gene sequence: CDR1 LNHDA, CDR2 SQIVND (reference sequence). The CDR3 extends over 16 amino acids. The junction had 12 bases not matched to a gene; V was cut back by 5 bases and J by 5 bases. CDR3 sequence: CASSPRLGQSYQPQHF. In nucleotides, the CDR3 is TGTGCCAGTAGTCCCCGGTTGGGACAGAGTTATCAGCCCCAGCATTTT.

The chain carries TRBV9 and TRBJ1-6, with D perhaps TRBD1 (6 bases). V lost 3 bases, J lost 7 bases, and 8 bases lay in between. CDR1 and CDR2 (germline): SGDLS, YYNGEE. The length of the CDR3 is 13 residues. CDR3 DNA: TGTGCCAGCAGCGAAGGACAGAATTCACCCCTCCACTTT. Translation gives CASSEGQNSPLHF.

The chain uses TRBV28 and TRBJ1-5, with D perhaps matching TRBD1 (6 bases). The germline V and J ends were trimmed by 2 bases and 8 bases, with 7 bases remaining between them. Per germline, CDR1 MDHEN and CDR2 SYDVKM. The CDR3 contains 12 residues. CDR3: CASSLRDKPQHF. CDR3 in DNA: TGTGCCAGCAGTTTAAGGGACAAGCCCCAGCATTTT.

The V and J genes are TRBV6-5 and TRBJ1-6; no reliable D call. This CDR3 has 14 residues. Trimming took off 1 base at V and 7 bases at J, with 8 bases between the two ends. The germline CDR1 and CDR2 sequences are MNHEY and SVGAGI. In nucleotides, the CDR3 is TGTGCCAGCAGTTACTTGGTAGTGAATTCACCCCTCCACTTT. Protein sequence: CASSYLVVNSPLHF.

This clone has a single count. The J gene is TRBJ2-7, the V gene TRBV10-3, with 9 bases fitting TRBD2. Germline V gives CDR1 ENHRY, CDR2 SYGVKD. V dropped 6 bases and J dropped 1; count of bases not matched to a gene: 4. This CDR3 is 14 amino acids long. The CDR3 nucleotides are TGTGCCATCAGCCAGCTAGCGGGGTCCTACGAGCAGTACTTC. Translated, it gives CAISQLAGSYEQYF.

V usage is TRBV11-1 and J usage is TRBJ1-1; 10 positions agree with TRBD1. Germline CDR1 SGHAT, CDR2 FQDESV (reference sequence). There are 14 residues in the CDR3. V gave up 8 bases and J gave up 5 bases; unmatched junction bases: 8. The CDR3 protein is CASARQGARTEAFF. The CDR3 region has the DNA TGTGCCAGCGCTAGACAGGGGGCGCGAACTGAAGCTTTCTTT. Drawing the rest from reference TRBV11-1 and TRBJ1-1, the complete variable domain is EAEVAQSPRYKITEKSQAVAFWCDPISGHATLYWYRQILGQGPELLVQFQDESVVDDSQLPKDRFSAERLKGVDSTLKIQPAELGDSAMYLCASARQGARTEAFFGQGTRLTVV.

This clone was picked up one time. The V and J genes are TRBV7-6 and TRBJ2-1; TRBD1 agrees at 7 bases. J was trimmed by 7 bases and V by 7 bases; bases with no gene match: 13. The CDR3 totals 15 residues. Germline assignment: CDR1 SGHVS and CDR2 FNYEAQ. CDR3: CASTLGVGQANEQFF. CDR3 in DNA: TGTGCCAGCACCTTGGGAGTCGGACAGGCAAATGAGCAGTTCTTC.

V usage is TRBV19 and J usage is TRBJ2-2, with 9 bases fitting TRBD1. The germline CDR1 and CDR2 sequences are LNHDA and SQIVND (reference sequence). J was trimmed by 5 bases and V by 5 bases; bases with no gene match: 12. The CDR3 sequence is 17 residues long. CDR3 DNA: TGTGCCAGTAGTTCAGGGGACAGGGTCGTCGAAACCGGGGAGCTGTTTTTT. It codes for CASSSGDRVVETGELFF.

The chain is built from TRBV7-9 and TRBJ2-3; 8 bases are a match to TRBD2. The J segment lost 2 bases and the V segment lost 6 bases, leaving 7 bases of the junction unmatched. Germline CDR1 SEHNR, CDR2 FQNEAQ (reference sequence). There are 15 residues in the CDR3. DNA for the CDR3: TGTGCCAGCAGACCCCGGGGGGGACCCACAGATACGCAGTATTTT. Translated: CASRPRGGPTDTQYF.

V gene TRBV28 combines with J gene TRBJ1-4; D is unclear. Germline CDR1 MDHEN, CDR2 SYDVKM. CDR3 length equals 13 residues. The V and J ends lost 5 bases and 7 bases respectively, with 11 bases between them. CDR3 nucleotides: TGTGCCAGCAGTCTCCCCGGGAGTGAAAAACTGTTTTTT. Protein sequence: CASSLPGSEKLFF.

The CDR3 sequence is CASLKSGRAYEQYF. CDR3 in DNA: TGTGCCAGTCTAAAGAGCGGAAGGGCCTACGAGCAGTACTTC. The rearrangement joins TRBV28 to TRBJ2-7; TRBD2 might be the D (5 bases). V dropped 9 bases and J dropped 2 bases, with 17 bases sitting between them. CDR3 length equals 14 residues. In germline, CDR1 is MDHEN, CDR2 SYDVKM. The full variable domain, rest sourced from reference TRBV28 and TRBJ2-7, is DVKVTQSSRYLVKRTGEKVFLECVQDMDHENMFWYRQDPGLGLRLIYFSYDVKMKEKGDIPEGYSVSREKKERFSLILESASTNQTSMYLCASLKSGRAYEQYFGPGTRLTVT.

This chain joins TRBV4-3 and TRBJ2-1; a possible D gene is TRBD1 (5 bases). Germline V gene sequence: CDR1 LGHNA, CDR2 YSLEER. This CDR3 comprises 17 residues. V was pared by 1 base and J by 1 base, with 14 bases between. This CDR3 is CASSQGVGQGSYNEQFF. The CDR3 nucleotides read TGCGCCAGCAGCCAAGGGGTGGGGCAGGGTTCCTACAATGAGCAGTTCTTC.

This clone was counted once. The chain links TRBV6-5 to TRBJ1-1; D is possibly TRBD1 (5 bases). This CDR3 contains 13 residues. With 7 bases removed from V and 5 bases from J, the gap between germline ends came to 14 bases. From germline, CDR1 is MNHEY and CDR2 SVGAGI. CDR3 sequence: CASIHPRGTEAFF. The CDR3 DNA sequence: TGTGCCAGCATCCACCCGCGGGGGACTGAAGCTTTCTTT.